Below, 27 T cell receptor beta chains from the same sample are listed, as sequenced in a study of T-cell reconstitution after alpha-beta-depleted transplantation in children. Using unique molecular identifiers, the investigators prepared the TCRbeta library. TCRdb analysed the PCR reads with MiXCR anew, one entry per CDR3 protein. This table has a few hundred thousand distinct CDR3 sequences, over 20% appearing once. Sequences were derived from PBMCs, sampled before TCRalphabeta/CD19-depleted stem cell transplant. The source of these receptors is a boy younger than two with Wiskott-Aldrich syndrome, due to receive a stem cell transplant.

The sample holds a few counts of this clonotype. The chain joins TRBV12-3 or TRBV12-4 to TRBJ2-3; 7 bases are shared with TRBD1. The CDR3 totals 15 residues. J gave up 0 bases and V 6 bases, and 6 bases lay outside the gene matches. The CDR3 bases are TGTGCCAGCAGCCACAGGGGCCGAAGCACAGATACGCAGTATTTT. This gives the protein CASSHRGRSTDTQYF.

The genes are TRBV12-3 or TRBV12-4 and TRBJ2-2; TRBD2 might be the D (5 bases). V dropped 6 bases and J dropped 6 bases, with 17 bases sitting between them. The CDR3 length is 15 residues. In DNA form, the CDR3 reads TGTGCCAGCAGCCCGGACCCTAGAGGGTCCGGGGAGCTGTTTTTT. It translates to CASSPDPRGSGELFF.

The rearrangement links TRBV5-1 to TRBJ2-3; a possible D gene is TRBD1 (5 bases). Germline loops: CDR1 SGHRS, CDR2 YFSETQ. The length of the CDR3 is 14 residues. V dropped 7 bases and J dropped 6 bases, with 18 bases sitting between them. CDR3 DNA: TGCGCCAGCCGCCGGGCCTCACAGGATGATACGCAGTATTTT. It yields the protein CASRRASQDDTQYF.

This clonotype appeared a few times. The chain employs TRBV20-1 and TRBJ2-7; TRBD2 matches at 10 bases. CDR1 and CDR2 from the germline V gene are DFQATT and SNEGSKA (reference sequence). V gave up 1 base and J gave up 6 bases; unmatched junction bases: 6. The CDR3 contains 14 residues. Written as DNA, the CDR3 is TGCAGTGCTAGAGTCCTAGCGGGAGTCCTCGAGCAGTACTTC. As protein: CSARVLAGVLEQYF.

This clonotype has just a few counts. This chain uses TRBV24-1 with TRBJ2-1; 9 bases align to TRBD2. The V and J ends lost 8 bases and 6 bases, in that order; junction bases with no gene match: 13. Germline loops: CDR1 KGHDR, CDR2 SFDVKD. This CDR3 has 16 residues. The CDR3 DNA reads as TGTGCCACCATATCTAACGGGACTAGCCATTCCAATGAGCAGTTCTTC. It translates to CATISNGTSHSNEQFF.

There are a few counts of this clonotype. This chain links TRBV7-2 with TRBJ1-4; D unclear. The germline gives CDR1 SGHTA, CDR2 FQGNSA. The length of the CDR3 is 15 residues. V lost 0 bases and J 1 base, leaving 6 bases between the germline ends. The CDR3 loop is CASSLAGITNEKLFF. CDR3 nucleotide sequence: TGTGCCAGCAGCTTAGCGGGGATAACTAATGAAAAACTGTTTTTT.

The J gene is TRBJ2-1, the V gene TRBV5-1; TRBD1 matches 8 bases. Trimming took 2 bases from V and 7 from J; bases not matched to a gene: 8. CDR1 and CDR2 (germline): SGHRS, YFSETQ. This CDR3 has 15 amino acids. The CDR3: CASSFLGQGDNEQFF. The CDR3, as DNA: TGCGCCAGCAGCTTTCTCGGACAGGGAGATAATGAGCAGTTCTTC.

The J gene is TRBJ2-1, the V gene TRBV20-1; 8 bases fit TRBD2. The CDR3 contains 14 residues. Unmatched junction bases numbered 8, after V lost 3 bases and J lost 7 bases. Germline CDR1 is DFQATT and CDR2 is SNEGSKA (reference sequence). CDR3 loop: CSASHAGGRNEQFF. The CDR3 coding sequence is TGCAGTGCTAGTCACGCGGGAGGCCGGAATGAGCAGTTCTTC.

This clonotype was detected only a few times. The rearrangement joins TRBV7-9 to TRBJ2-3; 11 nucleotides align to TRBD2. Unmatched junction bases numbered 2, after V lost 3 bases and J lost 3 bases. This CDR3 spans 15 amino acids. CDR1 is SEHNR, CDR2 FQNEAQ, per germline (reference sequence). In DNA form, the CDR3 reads TGTGCCAGCAGCTTCGCTAGCGGGAGGACAGATACGCAGTATTTT. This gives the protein CASSFASGRTDTQYF.

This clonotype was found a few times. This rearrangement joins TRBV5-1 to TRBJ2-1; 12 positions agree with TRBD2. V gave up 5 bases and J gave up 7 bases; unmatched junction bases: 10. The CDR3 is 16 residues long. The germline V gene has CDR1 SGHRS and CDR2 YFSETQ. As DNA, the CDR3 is TGCGCCAGCAGTCGCCGACTAGCGGGAGTCTCTAATGAGCAGTTCTTC. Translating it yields CASSRRLAGVSNEQFF.

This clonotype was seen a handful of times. CDR3 residues: CASSRVIPGGVNTEAFF. The CDR3 DNA follows: TGCGCCAGCAGCCGAGTGATCCCAGGGGGCGTGAACACTGAAGCTTTCTTT. The chain couples TRBV4-1 to TRBJ1-1; TRBD1 agrees at 8 bases. V lost 4 bases and J lost 0; bases outside the gene matches: 10. This CDR3 has 17 amino acids. Germline CDR1 and CDR2: MGHRA and YSYEKL.

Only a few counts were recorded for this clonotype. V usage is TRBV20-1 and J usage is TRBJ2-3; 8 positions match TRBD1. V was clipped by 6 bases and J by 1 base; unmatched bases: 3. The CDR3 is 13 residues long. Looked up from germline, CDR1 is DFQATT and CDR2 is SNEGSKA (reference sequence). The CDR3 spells CSAKGQGTDTQYF. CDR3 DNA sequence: TGCAGTGCAAAGGGACAGGGCACAGATACGCAGTATTTT.

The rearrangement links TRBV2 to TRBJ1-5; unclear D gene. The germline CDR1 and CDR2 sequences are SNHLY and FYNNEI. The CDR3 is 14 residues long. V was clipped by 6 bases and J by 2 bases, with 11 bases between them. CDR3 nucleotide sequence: TGTGCCAGCAGCCGCGAATCGGGCAATCAGCCCCAGCATTTT. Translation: CASSRESGNQPQHF.

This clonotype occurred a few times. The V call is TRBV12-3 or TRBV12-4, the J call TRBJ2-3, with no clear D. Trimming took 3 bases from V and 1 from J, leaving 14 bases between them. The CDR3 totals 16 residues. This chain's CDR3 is CASSFPAVLGTDTQYF. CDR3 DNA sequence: TGTGCCAGCAGTTTCCCGGCCGTACTTGGCACAGATACGCAGTATTTT.

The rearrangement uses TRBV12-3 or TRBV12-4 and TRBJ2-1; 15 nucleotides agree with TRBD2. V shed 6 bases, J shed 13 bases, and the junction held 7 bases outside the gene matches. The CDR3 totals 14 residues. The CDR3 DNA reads TGTGCCAGCAGACAGGGACTAGCGGGAGGTACTCAGTTCTTC. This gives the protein CASRQGLAGGTQFF.

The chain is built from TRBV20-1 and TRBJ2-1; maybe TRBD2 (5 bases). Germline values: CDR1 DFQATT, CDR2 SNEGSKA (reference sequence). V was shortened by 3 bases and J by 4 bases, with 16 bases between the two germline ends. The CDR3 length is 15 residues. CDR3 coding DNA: TGCAGTGCTAGCCCTACGGCGGGTACGTACAATGAGCAGTTCTTC. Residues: CSASPTAGTYNEQFF.

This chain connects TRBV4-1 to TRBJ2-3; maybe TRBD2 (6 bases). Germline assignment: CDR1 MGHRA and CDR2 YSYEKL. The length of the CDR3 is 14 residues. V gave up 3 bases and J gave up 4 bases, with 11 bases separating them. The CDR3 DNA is TGCGCCAGCAGCCAGCTAGCGATCTCAGATACGCAGTATTTT. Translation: CASSQLAISDTQYF.

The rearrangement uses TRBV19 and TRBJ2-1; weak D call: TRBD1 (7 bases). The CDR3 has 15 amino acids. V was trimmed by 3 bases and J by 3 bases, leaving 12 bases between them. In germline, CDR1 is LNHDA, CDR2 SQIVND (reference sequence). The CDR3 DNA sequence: TGTGCCAGTAGTATCTCCAGGGGGGACTACAATGAGCAGTTCTTC. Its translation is CASSISRGDYNEQFF.

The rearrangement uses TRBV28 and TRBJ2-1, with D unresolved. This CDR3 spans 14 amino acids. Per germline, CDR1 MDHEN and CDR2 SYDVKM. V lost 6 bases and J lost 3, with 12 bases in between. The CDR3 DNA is TGTGCCAGCAGGTCGAGACTGGGCTACAATGAGCAGTTCTTC. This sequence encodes CASRSRLGYNEQFF.

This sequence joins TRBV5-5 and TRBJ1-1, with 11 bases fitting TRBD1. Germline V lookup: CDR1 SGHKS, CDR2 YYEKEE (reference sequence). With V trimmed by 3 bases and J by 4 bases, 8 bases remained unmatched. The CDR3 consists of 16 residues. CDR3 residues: CASSYLGGQGGTEAFF. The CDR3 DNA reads TGTGCCAGCAGCTACTTGGGGGGACAGGGGGGCACTGAAGCTTTCTTT.

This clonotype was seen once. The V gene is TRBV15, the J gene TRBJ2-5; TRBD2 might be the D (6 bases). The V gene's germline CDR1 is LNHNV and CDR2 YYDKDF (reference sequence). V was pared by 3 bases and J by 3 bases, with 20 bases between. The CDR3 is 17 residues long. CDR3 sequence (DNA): TGTGCCACCAGCAGCCTCCCGGGAGTTCCCCCCAAAGAGACCCAGTACTTC. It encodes CATSSLPGVPPKETQYF.

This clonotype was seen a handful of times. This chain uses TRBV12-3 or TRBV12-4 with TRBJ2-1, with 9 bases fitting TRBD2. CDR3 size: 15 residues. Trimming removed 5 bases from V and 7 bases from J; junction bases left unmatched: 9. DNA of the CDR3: TGTGCCAGCAGTCCCCAGCGGGGGGAGCGGAATGAGCAGTTCTTC. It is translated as CASSPQRGERNEQFF.

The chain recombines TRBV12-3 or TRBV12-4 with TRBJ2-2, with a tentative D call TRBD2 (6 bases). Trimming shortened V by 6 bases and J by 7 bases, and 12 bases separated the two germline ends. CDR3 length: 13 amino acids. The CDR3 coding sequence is TGTGCCAGCAGCCAAATAGCGGTCGGGGAGCTGTTTTTT. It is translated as CASSQIAVGELFF.

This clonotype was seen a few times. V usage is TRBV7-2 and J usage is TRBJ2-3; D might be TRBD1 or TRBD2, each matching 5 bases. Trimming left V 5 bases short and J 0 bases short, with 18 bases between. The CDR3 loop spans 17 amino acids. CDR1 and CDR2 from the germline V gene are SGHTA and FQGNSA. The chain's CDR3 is CASSARGPISSTDTQYF. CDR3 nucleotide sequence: TGTGCCAGCAGCGCTAGGGGACCTATTTCTAGCACAGATACGCAGTATTTT.

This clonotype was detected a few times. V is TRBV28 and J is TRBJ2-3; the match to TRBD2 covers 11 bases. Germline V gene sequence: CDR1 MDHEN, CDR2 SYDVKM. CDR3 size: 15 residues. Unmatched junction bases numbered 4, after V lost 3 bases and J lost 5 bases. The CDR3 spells CASSFKGLAVDTQYF. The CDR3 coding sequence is TGTGCCAGCAGTTTCAAGGGACTAGCGGTAGATACGCAGTATTTT.

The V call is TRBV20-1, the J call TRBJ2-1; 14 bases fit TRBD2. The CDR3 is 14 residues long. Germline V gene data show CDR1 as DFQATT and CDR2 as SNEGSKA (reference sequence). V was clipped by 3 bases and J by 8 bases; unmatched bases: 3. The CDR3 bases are TGCAGTGCTAGGGGGACTAGCGGGAGTTATGAGCAGTTCTTC. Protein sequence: CSARGTSGSYEQFF.

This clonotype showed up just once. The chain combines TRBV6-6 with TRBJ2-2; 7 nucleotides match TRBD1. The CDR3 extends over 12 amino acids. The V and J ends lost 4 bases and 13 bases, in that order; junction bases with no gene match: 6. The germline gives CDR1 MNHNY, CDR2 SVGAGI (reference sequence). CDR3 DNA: TGTGCCAGCAGTTCCACAGGGGCAGTGCTGTTTTTT. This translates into CASSSTGAVLFF.